A selection of T cell receptor beta chains follows, all from one sample in a study of blood T cell repertoires in COVID-19. TCRdb's table, derived via immunoSEQ multiplex PCR, lists solely in-frame clones and lacks some. The repertoire includes 80,000 or so clones, roughly four fifths of them detected once, and about 10% sits in the top ten. The source material was peripheral blood. These receptors came from a human donor in a cohort sampled during active COVID-19. The CDR3 runs from the conserved cysteine through the conserved F or W. D genes are given only for firm matches. Not all rows give a size; the values are once, few, many and, for expanded clones, a class.

d_call j_call v_call clone_size cdr3_aa cdr3_nt
- TRBJ1-4 TRBV5-4 - CASSLGSNEKLFF TGTGCCAGCAGCTTAGGGAGTAATGAAAAACTGTTTTTT
TRBD1 TRBJ1-2 TRBV5-6 - CASSSQGAQGYTF TGTGCCAGCAGCTCACAGGGGGCGCAGGGCTACACCTTC
TRBD1 TRBJ1-6 TRBV27 - CASTSLTGVNSPLHF TGTGCCAGCACCTCCTTAACAGGGGTCAATTCACCCCTCCACTTT
TRBD2 TRBJ2-3 TRBV27 few CASSSRLAGSRVADTQYF TGTGCCAGCAGTTCCCGACTAGCGGGGAGCCGTGTTGCAGATACGCAGTATTTT
- TRBJ2-7 TRBV11-1 - CASSPRSSEQYF TGTGCCAGCAGCCCCCGGTCATCCGAGCAGTACTTC
- TRBJ2-1 TRBV10-3 - CAISDSDEQFF TGTGCCATCAGTGATAGCGATGAGCAGTTCTTC
- TRBJ1-2 TRBV9 - CASSVTENYGYTF TGTGCCAGCAGCGTAACCGAGAACTATGGCTACACCTTC
TRBD1 TRBJ1-5 TRBV18 - CASSSQGPGSNQPQHF TGTGCCAGCTCATCACAGGGGCCTGGCAGCAATCAGCCCCAGCATTTT
- TRBJ2-5 TRBV19 - CASSSARRETQYF TGTGCCAGTAGTTCCGCTAGGAGGGAGACCCAGTACTTC
TRBD1 TRBJ1-6 TRBV7-2 - CASSLALLGADRVSPLHF TGTGCCAGCAGCTTAGCTCTACTCGGGGCCGACAGGGTCTCACCCCTCCACTTT
- TRBJ2-7 TRBV5-5 - CASSRDYRSPYEQYF TGTGCCAGCAGCCGAGATTACAGGTCCCCCTACGAGCAGTACTTC
TRBD1 TRBJ2-7 TRBV19 few CASGNRDSSYEQYF TGTGCCAGTGGAAACCGGGACAGCTCCTACGAGCAGTACTTC
TRBD1 TRBJ1-6 TRBV28 - CASSERQGRSPLHF TGTGCCAGCAGCGAAAGACAGGGTCGGTCACCCCTCCACTTT
- TRBJ2-5 TRBV7-9 - CASSLLLDSQETQYF TGTGCCAGCAGCTTACTACTGGACAGCCAAGAGACCCAGTACTTC
TRBD1 TRBJ1-2 TRBV14 - CASSRTGGQGGYTF TGTGCCAGCAGCCGTACAGGGGGACAGGGTGGCTACACCTTC
- TRBJ2-2 TRBV4-2 - CASSQDGPANTGELFF TGTGCCAGCAGCCAAGATGGGCCGGCGAACACCGGGGAGCTGTTTTTT
- TRBJ2-7 TRBV4-2 - CASSQGSQDIRYEQYF TGTGCCAGCAGCCAAGGATCGCAGGACATACGCTACGAGCAGTACTTC
TRBD1 TRBJ1-1 TRBV6-5 few CASRYRQGLNTEAFF TGTGCCAGCAGATACCGACAGGGGCTGAACACTGAAGCTTTCTTT
- TRBJ1-6 TRBV12-3/TRBV12-4 once CASSPSGSRTLHF TGTGCCAGCAGTCCCTCGGGGTCCCGAACCCTCCACTTT
TRBD1 TRBJ1-2 TRBV7-8 - CASSPDRVLANGYTF TGTGCCAGCAGCCCGGACAGGGTTCTCGCTAATGGCTACACCTTC
TRBD1 TRBJ1-4 TRBV4-2 - CASSQDRDRGEEKLFF TGTGCCAGCAGCCAAGATAGGGACAGGGGCGAGGAAAAACTGTTTTTT
- TRBJ1-1 TRBV5-1 - CASSLQGNTEAFF TGCGCCAGCAGCTTACAGGGAAACACTGAAGCTTTCTTT
TRBD2 TRBJ2-7 TRBV28 few CASSLWGTQRGAYEQYF TGTGCCAGCAGTTTATGGGGGACCCAGCGGGGGGCCTACGAGCAGTACTTC
- TRBJ2-1 TRBV7-2 - CASSAARGRYNEQFF TGTGCCAGCAGCGCCGCGCGGGGTAGATACAATGAGCAGTTCTTC
- TRBJ1-2 TRBV6-6 - CASSYSPLNYGYTF TGTGCCAGCAGTTACAGCCCGCTTAACTATGGCTACACCTTC
- TRBJ2-3 TRBV27 once CASSSSRVAGAAPGTQYF TGTGCCAGCAGCTCTTCCCGCGTTGCAGGGGCCGCTCCGGGTACGCAGTATTTT
- TRBJ2-3 TRBV7-8 medium-sized CASSLVAVTDTQYF TGTGCCAGCAGCTTAGTAGCAGTCACAGATACGCAGTATTTT
- TRBJ1-2 TRBV5-4 - CASSSGGMVGYTF TGTGCCAGCAGCTCCGGGGGAATGGTTGGCTACACCTTC
- TRBJ2-2 TRBV5-1 - CASSSMRGNTGELFF TGCGCCAGCAGCTCCATGAGAGGTAACACCGGGGAGCTGTTTTTT
TRBD1 TRBJ1-1 TRBV5-4 - CASRLTTGGATEAFF TGTGCCAGCAGATTAACGACAGGGGGAGCCACTGAAGCTTTCTTT
- TRBJ1-1 TRBV6-2/TRBV6-3 - CASSPRDTRAAFF TGTGCCAGCAGCCCCCGGGACACCCGCGCTGCTTTCTTT
TRBD1 TRBJ2-6 TRBV27 once CASSSRGGANVLTF TGTGCCAGCAGTTCCAGGGGGGGGGCCAACGTCCTGACTTTC
- TRBJ2-7 TRBV5-4 - CASSLGGLSSYEQYF TGTGCCAGCAGCTTGGGCGGGTTATCCTCCTACGAGCAGTACTTC
- TRBJ2-7 TRBV5-4 - CASSLEDGGLYEQYF TGTGCCAGCAGCCTGGAAGATGGCGGACTATACGAGCAGTACTTC
- TRBJ2-7 TRBV12-3/TRBV12-4 - CASSPRGGDEQYF TGTGCCAGCAGTCCCCGGGGAGGAGACGAGCAGTACTTC
TRBD1 TRBJ2-7 TRBV30 - CAWRVRGGSYEQYF TGTGCCTGGAGGGTTAGAGGGGGCAGCTACGAGCAGTACTTC
- TRBJ1-2 TRBV5-1 - CASSPPDSGYTF TGCGCCAGCAGCCCCCCAGATTCTGGCTACACCTTC
TRBD1 TRBJ1-2 TRBV19 - CASRTTGGDGYTF TGTGCCAGTAGAACAACAGGGGGCGATGGCTACACCTTC
TRBD2 TRBJ2-1 TRBV7-3 - CASSPRLAGYNEQFF TGTGCCAGCAGCCCTAGACTAGCGGGCTACAATGAGCAGTTCTTC
TRBD2 TRBJ2-3 TRBV5-1 - CASRPGGITDTQYF TGCGCCAGCAGGCCCGGGGGGATCACAGATACGCAGTATTTT
TRBD1 TRBJ1-6 TRBV19 - CASSEHRDSNSPLHF TGTGCCAGTAGTGAACACCGGGACAGCAATTCACCCCTCCACTTT
- TRBJ2-3 TRBV21-1 - CASSNNSGCLRNTDTQYF TGTGCCAGCAGCAATAACTCAGGGTGCTTACGAAATACAGATACGCAGTATTTT
- TRBJ1-4 TRBV7-9 - CASSIDGGSNEKLFF TGTGCCAGCAGCATCGACGGGGGATCTAATGAAAAACTGTTTTTT
TRBD1 TRBJ1-1 TRBV14 few CASSPLGTVNTEAFF TGTGCCAGCAGCCCATTGGGGACAGTGAACACTGAAGCTTTCTTT
- TRBJ1-4 TRBV19 - CASSGQIATNEKLFF TGTGCCAGTAGTGGACAGATTGCAACTAATGAAAAACTGTTTTTT
TRBD1 TRBJ1-1 TRBV30 - CAWSVARGFFEGTEAFF TGTGCCTGGAGTGTAGCCAGGGGGTTCTTCGAAGGCACTGAAGCTTTCTTT
TRBD2 TRBJ2-7 TRBV18 once CASSPTSGGVSSYEQYF TGTGCCAGCTCACCAACAAGCGGGGGCGTTAGCTCCTACGAGCAGTACTTC
- TRBJ2-1 TRBV2 - CASRDPRGNEQFF TGTGCCAGCAGAGACCCCCGCGGGAATGAGCAGTTCTTC
- TRBJ2-7 TRBV15 - CATSRFTYEQYF TGTGCCACCAGCAGGTTCACCTACGAGCAGTACTTC